This TCR beta chain came from a study of blood T cell repertoires in COVID-19. Study at large: T cells, B-cell-depleted T cells, or PBMCs supplied cDNA or gDNA.

Libraries were prepared by immunoSEQ multiplex PCR; TCRdb keeps only in-frame clonotypes and omits some of them. Among about 260,000 clones listed, roughly 86% were seen once. The germline V gene has CDR1 ENHRY and CDR2 SYGVKD. This CDR3 spans 13 amino acids. With 8 bases clipped from V and 4 bases from J, the junction kept 7 bases outside the gene matches. V gene TRBV10-3 combines with J gene TRBJ1-1; TRBD1 agrees at 7 bases. This clonotype was obtained from a man aged 40-49 years who had recovered from COVID-19. Sequencing was done on a sample of peripheral blood. The CDR3: CAIVGTAGTEAFF. The CDR3 DNA follows: TGTGCCATCGTCGGGACAGCGGGCACTGAAGCTTTCTTT.